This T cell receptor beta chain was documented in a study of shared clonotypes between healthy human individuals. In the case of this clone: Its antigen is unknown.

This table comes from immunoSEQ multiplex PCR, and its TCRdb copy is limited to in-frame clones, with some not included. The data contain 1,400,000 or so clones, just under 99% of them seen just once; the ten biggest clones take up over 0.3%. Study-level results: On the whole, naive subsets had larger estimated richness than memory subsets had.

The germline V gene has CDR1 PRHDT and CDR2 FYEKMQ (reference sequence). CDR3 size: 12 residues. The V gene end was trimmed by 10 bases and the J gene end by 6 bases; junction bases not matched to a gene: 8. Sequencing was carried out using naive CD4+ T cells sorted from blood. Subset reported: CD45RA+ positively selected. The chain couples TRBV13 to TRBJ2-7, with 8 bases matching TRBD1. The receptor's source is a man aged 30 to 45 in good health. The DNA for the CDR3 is TGTGCCACCCACAGGGGGAAGGGCGAGCAGTACTTC. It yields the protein CATHRGKGEQYF. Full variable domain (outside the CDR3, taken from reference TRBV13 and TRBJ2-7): AAGVIQSPRHLIKEKRETATLKCYPIPRHDTVYWYQQGPGQDPQFLISFYEKMQSDKGSIPDRFSAQQFSDYHSELNMSSLELGDSALYFCATHRGKGEQYFGPGTRLTVT.